This T cell receptor (beta chain) was captured in a study of blood T cells in healthy people across ages. The study, taken as a whole, reports: Older individuals had lower TCR beta diversity per million T cells (the decline was roughly linear). TCR beta diversity was tightly associated with the proportion of naive T cells.

Combining a sample-barcoded 5' primer with a J-beta primer mix, a second PCR ran for about 6 to 11 cycles. TCRdb ran MiXCR on the 5' RACE reads and lists one entry per CDR3 protein. The sample has hundreds of thousands of distinct CDR3 sequences, approximately 50% seen once; the top ten hold 30% to 45%. Notes on this clonotype: Its antigen is undetermined.

This CDR3 comprises 18 residues. Looked up from germline, CDR1 is MGHRA and CDR2 is YSYEKL. V lost 3 bases, J lost 1 base, and 13 bases stayed unmatched. This sequence was found in a man aged 55 to 70 in good health. The sample taken for sequencing was blood. The rearrangement joins TRBV4-1 to TRBJ2-5; 8 bases match TRBD1. CDR3 coding DNA: TGCGCCAGCAGCCAGGATGGAGGACAGGGCGTATTCCAAGAGACCCAGTACTTC. It is translated as CASSQDGGQGVFQETQYF.